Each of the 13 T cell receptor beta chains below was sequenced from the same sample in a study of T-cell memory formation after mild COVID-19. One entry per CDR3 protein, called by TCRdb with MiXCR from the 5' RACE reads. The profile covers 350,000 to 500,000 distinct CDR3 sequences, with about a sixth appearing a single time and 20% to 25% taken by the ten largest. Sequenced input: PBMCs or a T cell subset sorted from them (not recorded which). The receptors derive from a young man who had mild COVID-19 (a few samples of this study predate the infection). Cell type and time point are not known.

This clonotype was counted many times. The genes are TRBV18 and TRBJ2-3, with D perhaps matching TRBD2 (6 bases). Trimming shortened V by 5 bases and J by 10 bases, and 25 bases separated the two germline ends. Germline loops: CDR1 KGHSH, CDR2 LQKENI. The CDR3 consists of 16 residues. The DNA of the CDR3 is TGTGCCAGCTCAACGGGGACTGCAATATCCGGGGTTGCGCAGTATTTT. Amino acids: CASSTGTAISGVAQYF.

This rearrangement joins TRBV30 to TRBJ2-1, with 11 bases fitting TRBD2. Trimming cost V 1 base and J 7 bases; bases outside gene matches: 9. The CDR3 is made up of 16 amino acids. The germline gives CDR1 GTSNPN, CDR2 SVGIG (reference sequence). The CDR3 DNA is TGTGCCTGGAGTGAGGGGACTAGCGGATATCTGAATGAGCAGTTCTTC. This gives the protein CAWSEGTSGYLNEQFF.

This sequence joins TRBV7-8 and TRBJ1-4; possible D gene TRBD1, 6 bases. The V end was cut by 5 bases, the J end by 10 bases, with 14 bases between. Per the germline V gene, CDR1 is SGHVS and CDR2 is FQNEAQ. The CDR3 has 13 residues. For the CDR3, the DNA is TGTGCCAGCAGCCCTAGGGGGGGTGGAAAACTGTTTTTT. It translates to CASSPRGGGKLFF.

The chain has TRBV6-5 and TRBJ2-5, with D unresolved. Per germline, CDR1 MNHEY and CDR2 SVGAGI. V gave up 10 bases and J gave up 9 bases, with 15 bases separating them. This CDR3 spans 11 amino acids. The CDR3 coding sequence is TGTGCCACCCAATCCCCTGGCTCCCAGTACTTC. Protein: CATQSPGSQYF.

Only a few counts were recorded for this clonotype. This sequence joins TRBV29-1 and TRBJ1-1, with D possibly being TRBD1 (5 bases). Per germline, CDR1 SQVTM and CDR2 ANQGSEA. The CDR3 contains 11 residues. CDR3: CLGLENTEAFF. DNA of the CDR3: TGCCTGGGGCTCGAGAACACTGAAGCTTTCTTT.

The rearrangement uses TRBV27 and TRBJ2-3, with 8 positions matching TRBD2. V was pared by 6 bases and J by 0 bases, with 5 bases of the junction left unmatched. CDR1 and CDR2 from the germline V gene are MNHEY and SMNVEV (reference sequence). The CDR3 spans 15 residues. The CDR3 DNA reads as TGTGCCAGCAGGATTAGCGGGGCTAGCACAGATACGCAGTATTTT. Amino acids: CASRISGASTDTQYF.

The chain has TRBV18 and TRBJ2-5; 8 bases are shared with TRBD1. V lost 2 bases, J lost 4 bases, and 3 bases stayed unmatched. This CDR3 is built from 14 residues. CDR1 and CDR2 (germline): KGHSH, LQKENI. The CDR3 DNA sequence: TGTGCCAGCTCACCAAGCAGGGGGCGAGAGACCCAGTACTTC. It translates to CASSPSRGRETQYF.

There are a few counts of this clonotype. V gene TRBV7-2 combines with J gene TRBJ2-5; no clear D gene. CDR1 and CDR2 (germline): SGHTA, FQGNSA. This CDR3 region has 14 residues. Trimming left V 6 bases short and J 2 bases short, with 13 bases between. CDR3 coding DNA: TGTGCCAGCAGTTGGGGTGGATCGCAAGAGACCCAGTACTTC. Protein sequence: CASSWGGSQETQYF.

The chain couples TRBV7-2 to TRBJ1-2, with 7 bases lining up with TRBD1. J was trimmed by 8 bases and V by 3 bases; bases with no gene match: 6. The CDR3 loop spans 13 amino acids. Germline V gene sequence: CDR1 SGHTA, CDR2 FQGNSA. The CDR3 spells CASSLRPTGGYTF. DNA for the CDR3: TGTGCCAGCAGCTTGAGGCCGACAGGGGGCTACACCTTC.

The CDR3 loop is CASSLDGKSNQPQHF. CDR3 DNA: TGTGCCAGCAGCTTGGACGGGAAAAGCAATCAGCCCCAGCATTTT. This rearrangement joins TRBV5-6 to TRBJ1-5; no reliable D call. Per germline, CDR1 SGHDT and CDR2 YYEEEE. The CDR3 contains 15 residues. V shed 0 bases and J shed 1 base, with 8 bases lying between them. Complete variable domain (other parts from reference TRBV5-6 and TRBJ1-5): DAGVTQSPTHLIKTRGQQVTLRCSPKSGHDTVSWYQQALGQGPQFIFQYYEEEERQRGNFPDRFSGHQFPNYSSELNVNALLLGDSALYLCASSLDGKSNQPQHFGDGTRLSIL.

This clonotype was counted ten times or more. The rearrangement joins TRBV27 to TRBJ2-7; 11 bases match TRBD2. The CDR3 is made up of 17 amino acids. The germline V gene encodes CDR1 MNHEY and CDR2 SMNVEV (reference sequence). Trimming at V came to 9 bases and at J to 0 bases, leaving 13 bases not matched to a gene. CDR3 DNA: TGTGCCAGGATTAGCGGGGGGGCGCAGTGGAACTCCTACGAGCAGTACTTC. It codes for CARISGGAQWNSYEQYF.

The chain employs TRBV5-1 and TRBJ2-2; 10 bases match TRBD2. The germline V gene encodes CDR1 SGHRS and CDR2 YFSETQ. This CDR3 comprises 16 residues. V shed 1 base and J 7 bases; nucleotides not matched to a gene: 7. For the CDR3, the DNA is TGCGCCAGCAGCTTGCCCCTAGCGGGGGACTTCGGGGAGCTGTTTTTT. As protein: CASSLPLAGDFGELFF.

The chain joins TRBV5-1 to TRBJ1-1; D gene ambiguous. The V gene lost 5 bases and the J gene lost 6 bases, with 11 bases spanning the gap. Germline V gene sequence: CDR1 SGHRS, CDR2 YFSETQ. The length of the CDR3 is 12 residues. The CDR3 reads CASRFDGPEAFF. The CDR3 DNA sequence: TGCGCCAGCAGATTTGACGGCCCTGAAGCTTTCTTT.